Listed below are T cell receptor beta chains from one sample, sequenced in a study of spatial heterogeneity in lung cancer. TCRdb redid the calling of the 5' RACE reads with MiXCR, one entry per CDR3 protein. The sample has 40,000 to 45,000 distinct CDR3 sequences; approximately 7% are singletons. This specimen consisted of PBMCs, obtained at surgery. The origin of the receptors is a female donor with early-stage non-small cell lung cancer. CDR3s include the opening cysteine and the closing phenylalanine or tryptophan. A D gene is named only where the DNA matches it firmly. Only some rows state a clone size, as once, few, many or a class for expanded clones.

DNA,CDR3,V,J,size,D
TGTGCCAGCAGTTACTTTACAACGAACACTGAAGCTTTCTTT,CASSYFTTNTEAFF,TRBV6-2/TRBV6-3,TRBJ1-1,.,.
TGCGCCAGCAGCTGGAATGGACAGGGGGCAGATACGCAGTATTTT,CASSWNGQGADTQYF,TRBV5-1,TRBJ2-3,many,TRBD1
TGTGCCAGCAGAAACAGGGAGGGAGCTAACTATGGCTACACCTTC,CASRNREGANYGYTF,TRBV6-1,TRBJ1-2,few,.
TGTGCCAGCAGTGAAGCCAGGGCAGGGGTCTATGGCTACACCTTC,CASSEARAGVYGYTF,TRBV6-1,TRBJ1-2,many,.
TGTGCCAGCTTTCCGGGATTCGAGACCCAGTACTTC,CASFPGFETQYF,TRBV3-2,TRBJ2-5,many,.
TGTGCCAGCAGTTCGACAGGGACGGAAGCTTTCTTT,CASSSTGTEAFF,TRBV12-3/TRBV12-4,TRBJ1-1,many,TRBD1
TGCAGTGCTAGAGTTCGGAGCTCCTATAATTCACCCCTCCACTTT,CSARVRSSYNSPLHF,TRBV20-1,TRBJ1-6,few,.
TGCAGCGTTGTTAGGGACACCGCGGGGGCCCAGTACTTC,CSVVRDTAGAQYF,TRBV29-1,TRBJ2-5,many,.
TGTGCCAGCAGCTTAGTAGCGGGGGGACCCACCTCCTACGAGCAGTACTTC,CASSLVAGGPTSYEQYF,TRBV7-2,TRBJ2-7,many,TRBD2
TGTGCCAGTAGTACTGGACGGTGGGGCACTGAAGCTTTCTTT,CASSTGRWGTEAFF,TRBV19,TRBJ1-1,.,.
TGTGCCAGCAGCCTAGGTCCGGGTAGGGATCAGCCCCAGCATTTT,CASSLGPGRDQPQHF,TRBV7-2,TRBJ1-5,many,.
TGTGCCAGCAGTTTTCCCGTACAGGGGCCGAGAGCTTTCTTT,CASSFPVQGPRAFF,TRBV28,TRBJ1-1,many,TRBD1
TGTGCCAGCAGCTTAGTCCGGGATGCGGGGACCCAGTACTTC,CASSLVRDAGTQYF,TRBV7-2,TRBJ2-5,.,.